The text below deals with one T cell receptor (beta chain). What it binds is unknown. This specimen comes from a study of T cell responses to AZD1222 COVID-19 vaccine. About the research overall: Second-dose groups at about 4 or about 12 weeks were pooled. Whole-study findings and limits: With two AZD1222 doses given, Spike-specific TCR breadth and depth both rose.

The method was immunoSEQ multiplex PCR; TCRdb's version includes in-frame clones alone and lacks a portion of them. Among 95,000 to 150,000 clones listed, roughly 84% were seen once. Trimming took off 3 bases at V and 7 bases at J, with 10 bases between the two ends. Germline CDR1 reads SNHLY; CDR2 reads FYNNEI. The CDR3 covers 13 residues. This receptor was taken from an adult in good health. This material consisted of peripheral blood, taken on day 0 of AZD1222 vaccination. V usage is TRBV2 and J usage is TRBJ1-5; possibly TRBD1 for D (5 bases). CDR3 sequence (DNA): TGTGCCAGCAGTGATGGGGGGGGGCAGCCCCAGCATTTT. Protein: CASSDGGGQPQHF. Supplemented by reference TRBV2 and TRBJ1-5, the full variable domain reads EPEVTQTPSHQVTQMGQEVILRCVPISNHLYFYWYRQILGQKVEFLVSFYNNEISEKSEIFDDQFSVERPDGSNFTLKIRSTKLEDSAMYFCASSDGGGQPQHFGDGTRLSIL.